The rows below give T cell receptor beta chains drawn from one sample of a study of shared clonotypes between healthy human individuals. Method: immunoSEQ multiplex PCR; TCRdb's copy keeps in-frame clones and lacks some. The table records roughly 1,000,000 clones, approximately 78% of them present only once. Sequencing was performed on memory CD4+ T cells from PBMCs. The origin of the receptors is a young man in good health. Some clones in this sample may be carry-over from other donors' samples. CDR3s include the opening cysteine and the closing phenylalanine or tryptophan. Each record gives: J gene, clone size, V gene, D gene, CDR3 DNA, CDR3 protein. A D gene is named only where the DNA matches it firmly. Size is stated for part of the rows, as once, few or many counts, or as a class when the clone is expanded.

TRBJ2-1 few TRBV7-3 . TGTGCCAGCAGCTTATTTGGACTCACCAATGAGCAGTTCTTC CASSLFGLTNEQFF
TRBJ2-7 . TRBV18 . TGTGCCAGCTCACCGCGGACTGCCTCCTACGAGCAGTACTTC CASSPRTASYEQYF
TRBJ2-3 . TRBV5-1 TRBD1 TGCGCCAGCAGCTTCGGACAGGGGGCGTCAGATACGCAGTATTTT CASSFGQGASDTQYF
TRBJ1-2 . TRBV5-4 . TGTGCCAGCAGCTTGGAGGGTGGCGGCTACACCTTC CASSLEGGGYTF
TRBJ1-1 . TRBV28 . TGTGCCAGCGGGGGTATAAAGGGCGAAGCTTTCTTT CASGGIKGEAFF
TRBJ2-7 . TRBV10-3 TRBD1 TGTGCCATCAGCACCCCCCGGACAGGGGTTTACGAGCAGTACTTC CAISTPRTGVYEQYF
TRBJ1-5 . TRBV6-7 TRBD1 TGTGCCAGCAGTTACTCGCGCCCGACAGGGTATAGCAATCAGCCCCAGCATTTT CASSYSRPTGYSNQPQHF
TRBJ1-5 . TRBV29-1 TRBD1 TGCAGCGCTAAGACAGGGGGTTTGGATCAGCCCCAGCATTTT CSAKTGGLDQPQHF
TRBJ2-5 . TRBV18 . TGTGCCAGCTCACCCACCATAGGCCAAGAGACCCAGTACTTC CASSPTIGQETQYF
TRBJ2-2 . TRBV6-5 . TGTGCCAGCAGTTACAGAGTTGCGAACACCGGGGAGCTGTTTTTT CASSYRVANTGELFF
TRBJ2-5 many TRBV14 TRBD2 TGTGCCAGCAGCCAAGGAGCTAGACTAGCGGCAAGAGACCCAACATACTTC CASSQGARLAARDPTYF
TRBJ2-6 . TRBV7-9 TRBD1 TGTGCCAGCAGCCGGACAGGCTCCGGGGCCAACGTCCTGACTTTC CASSRTGSGANVLTF
TRBJ2-1 many TRBV27 . TGTGCCAGCAGCCCTCAAGGAGGCTACAATGAGCAGTTCTTC CASSPQGGYNEQFF
TRBJ1-1 . TRBV4-1 TRBD1 TGCGCCAGCAGCCAGGGACAGGGGGTTTTCACTGAAGCTTTCTTT CASSQGQGVFTEAFF
TRBJ2-1 . TRBV29-1 TRBD1 TGCAGCGTAGAAGGGACAGGGGGCGTCGAGCAGTTCTTC CSVEGTGGVEQFF
TRBJ2-7 . TRBV28 . TGTGCCAGCAGCCCGTCGCCCCCCTACGAGCAGTACTTC CASSPSPPYEQYF
TRBJ2-3 . TRBV7-9 TRBD2 TGTGCCAGCAGCCCCGGACTAGCGGGGGCTACAGATACGCAGTATTTT CASSPGLAGATDTQYF
TRBJ2-1 few TRBV2 . TGTGCCAGCAGTGAATACCCTCTCATGGAGCAGTTCTTC CASSEYPLMEQFF
TRBJ2-7 once TRBV6-5 . TGTGCCAGCAGTTACTCGAGACGGCTACCCTACGAGCAGTACTTC CASSYSRRLPYEQYF
TRBJ1-3 many TRBV10-3 . TGTGCCATCCGAACAGTAGGGGAAAACACCATATATTTT CAIRTVGENTIYF
TRBJ2-1 . TRBV30 . TGTGCCTGGAACCTCGGACTTTTGGTGTTCAATGAGCAGTTCTTC CAWNLGLLVFNEQFF
TRBJ2-4 . TRBV4-1 . TGCGCCAGCAGCCAACCTACTAGTCGTAAGAACATTCAGTACTTC CASSQPTSRKNIQYF
TRBJ2-2 few TRBV7-3 TRBD2 TGTGCCAGCAGCTTAAGTCGCGGGAGGGCCGTTAGAACCGGGGAGCTGTTTTTT CASSLSRGRAVRTGELFF
TRBJ1-1 . TRBV7-9 . TGTGCCAGCAGCTTAACCCCTACTGACACTGAAGCTTTCTTT CASSLTPTDTEAFF
TRBJ2-3 few TRBV5-1 TRBD2 TGCGCCAGCAGCTTGGACGGCGGGAGTTGGGATACGCAGTATTTT CASSLDGGSWDTQYF
TRBJ2-7 . TRBV7-6 . TGTGCCAGCAGCGCCGCCGGAGAGGCCTACGAGCAGTACTTC CASSAAGEAYEQYF
TRBJ2-7 . TRBV18 . TGTGCCAGCTCACTGGGAGAAGGCGCGGGCGAGCAGTACTTC CASSLGEGAGEQYF
TRBJ2-7 . TRBV9 TRBD2 TGTGCCAGCAGCCCCCGAGGTAGCGGGAGTGACGAGCAGTACTTC CASSPRGSGSDEQYF
TRBJ2-1 . TRBV30 . TGTGCCTGGAGGGATCCTAGGGCTAACAATGAGCAGTTCTTC CAWRDPRANNEQFF
TRBJ2-6 . TRBV27 . TGTGCCACTAGTTTCGTCGTCTCTGGGGCCAACGTCCTGACTTTC CATSFVVSGANVLTF
TRBJ2-1 . TRBV5-1 TRBD1 TGCGCCAGCAGCATACAGACAGGGGGCGCGGGCAATGAGCAGTTCTTC CASSIQTGGAGNEQFF
TRBJ2-5 . TRBV6-5 . TGTGCCAGCAGTTACTCGTTACAGGGCCGGGAGACCCAGTACTTC CASSYSLQGRETQYF
TRBJ2-7 . TRBV28 TRBD2 TGTGCCAGCAGTTTACTAGCGGGAGGCGAGCAGTACTTC CASSLLAGGEQYF
TRBJ1-1 . TRBV10-3 . TGTGCCATCAGTGAGGCCACAGTAAGGAGGAACACTGAAGCTTTCTTT CAISEATVRRNTEAFF
TRBJ2-7 . TRBV15 TRBD2 TGTGCCACCAGCAGAGTCCGGGGACTAGCGGGAGACCACGAGCAGTACTTC CATSRVRGLAGDHEQYF
TRBJ2-3 . TRBV28 TRBD2 TGTGCCAGCAGTTTACGACTAGCGAGCACAGATACGCAGTATTTT CASSLRLASTDTQYF
TRBJ2-7 . TRBV5-1 . TGCGCCAGCAGCCCACGAGATTATCGAGGCGAGCAGTACTTC CASSPRDYRGEQYF
TRBJ1-5 . TRBV15 . TGTGCCACCAGCAGACAGAGCAATCAGCCCCAGCATTTT CATSRQSNQPQHF
TRBJ2-5 few TRBV27 . TGTGCCACCGCCGAAGGACGATTCCGAGAGACCCAGTACTTC CATAEGRFRETQYF
TRBJ2-3 . TRBV4-2 . TGTGCCAGCAGCCTGCAACACAGACCCAACACAGATACGCAGTATTTT CASSLQHRPNTDTQYF
TRBJ2-5 . TRBV5-4 TRBD2 TGTGCCAGCAGCTTGGTTAGCGGGAGGGCCGGGGGAGAGACCCAGTACTTC CASSLVSGRAGGETQYF
TRBJ2-1 once TRBV30 . TGTGCCTGGAGTATACAGGGTGGCGAGCAGTTCTTC CAWSIQGGEQFF
TRBJ1-6 . TRBV6-1 . TGTGCCAGCAGTGAAGCGCGGATAGACAGCCGTTATCCCCTCCACTTT CASSEARIDSRYPLHF
TRBJ1-5 once TRBV6-6 . TGTGCCAGCACGTCTCAAAGCAATCAGCCCCAGCATTTT CASTSQSNQPQHF
TRBJ2-7 . TRBV4-2 . TGTGCCAGCAGCCATGATAGCTCCTACGAGCAGTACTTC CASSHDSSYEQYF
TRBJ2-2 . TRBV4-1 TRBD2 TGCGCCAGCAGCCAAGAAACTAGCGGGAGGACCGGGGAGCTGTTTTTT CASSQETSGRTGELFF
TRBJ1-1 many TRBV29-1 . TGCAGCGTTGAAGACCCGCCACGAACCGCTGAAGCTTTCTTT CSVEDPPRTAEAFF
TRBJ2-3 . TRBV6-5 . TGTGCCAGCAGTTACTCGCGAGGGGCAGATACGCAGTATTTT CASSYSRGADTQYF
TRBJ2-2 . TRBV4-3 TRBD2 TGCGCCAGCAGCCAAGATTTTGGGACTAGCGGGCCCGGGGGCACCGGGGAGCTGTTTTTT CASSQDFGTSGPGGTGELFF
TRBJ2-3 . TRBV19 . TGTGCCAGTAGTACGATCCGAGACAACACAGATACGCAGTATTTT CASSTIRDNTDTQYF
TRBJ2-5 . TRBV27 . TGTGCCAGCAGTTTCCATCATCGGAGGGAGACCCAGTACTTC CASSFHHRRETQYF
TRBJ1-2 . TRBV7-2 . TGTGCCAGCAGCTCGGACCCAGACCGGGGCTACACCTTC CASSSDPDRGYTF
TRBJ2-1 . TRBV27 . TGTGCCAGCAGTCCGACCCCCTGGGGCGGTGCCTACAATGAGCAGTTCTTC CASSPTPWGGAYNEQFF
TRBJ1-1 few TRBV29-1 . TGCAGCGTACGACCAGGGGCGGCGAACACTGAAGCTTTCTTT CSVRPGAANTEAFF
TRBJ2-7 once TRBV6-1 TRBD2 TGTGCCAGCAGTGGCAGGACTAGCGGAGCCGGATCTTCCTACGAGCAGTACTTC CASSGRTSGAGSSYEQYF